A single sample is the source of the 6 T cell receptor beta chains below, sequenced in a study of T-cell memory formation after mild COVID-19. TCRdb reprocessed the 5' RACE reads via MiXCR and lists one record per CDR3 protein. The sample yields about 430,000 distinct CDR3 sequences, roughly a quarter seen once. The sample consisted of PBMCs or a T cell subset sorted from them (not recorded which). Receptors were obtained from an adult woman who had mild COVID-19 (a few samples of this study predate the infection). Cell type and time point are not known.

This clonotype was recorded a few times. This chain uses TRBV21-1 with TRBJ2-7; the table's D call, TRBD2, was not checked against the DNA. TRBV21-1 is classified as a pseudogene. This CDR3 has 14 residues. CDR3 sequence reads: CASSKGTSFYEQYF. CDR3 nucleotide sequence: TGTGCCAGCAGCAAAGGGACTAGCTTCTACGAGCAGTACTTC.

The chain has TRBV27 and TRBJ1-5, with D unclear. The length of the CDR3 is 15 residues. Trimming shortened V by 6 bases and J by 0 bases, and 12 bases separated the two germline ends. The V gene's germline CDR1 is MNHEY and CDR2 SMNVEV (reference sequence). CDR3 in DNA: TGTGCCAGCAGGACACAGCTTTATAGCAATCAGCCCCAGCATTTT. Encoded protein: CASRTQLYSNQPQHF.

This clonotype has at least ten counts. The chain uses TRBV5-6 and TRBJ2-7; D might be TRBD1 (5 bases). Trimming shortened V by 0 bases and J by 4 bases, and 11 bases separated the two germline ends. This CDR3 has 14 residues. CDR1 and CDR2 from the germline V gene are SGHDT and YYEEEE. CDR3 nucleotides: TGTGCCAGCAGCTTGGGCACAGGAAGATACGAGCAGTACTTC. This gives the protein CASSLGTGRYEQYF.

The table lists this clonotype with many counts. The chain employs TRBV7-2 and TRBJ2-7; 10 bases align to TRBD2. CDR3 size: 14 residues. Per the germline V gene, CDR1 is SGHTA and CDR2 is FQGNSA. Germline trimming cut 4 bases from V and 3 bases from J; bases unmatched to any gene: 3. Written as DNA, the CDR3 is TGTGCCAGCAGCTCCTTAGCGGGGGGCTACGAGCAGTACTTC. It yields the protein CASSSLAGGYEQYF.

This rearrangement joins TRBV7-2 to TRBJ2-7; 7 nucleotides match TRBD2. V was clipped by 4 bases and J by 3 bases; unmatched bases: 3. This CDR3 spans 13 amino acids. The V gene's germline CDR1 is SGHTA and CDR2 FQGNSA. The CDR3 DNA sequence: TGTGCCAGCAGCTCCCGGGACTACTACGAGCAGTACTTC. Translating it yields CASSSRDYYEQYF.

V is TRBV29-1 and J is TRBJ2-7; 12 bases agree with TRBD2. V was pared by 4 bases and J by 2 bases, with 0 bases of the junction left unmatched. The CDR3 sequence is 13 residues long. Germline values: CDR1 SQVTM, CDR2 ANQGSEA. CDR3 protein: CSVGTSGAYEQYF. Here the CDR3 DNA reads TGCAGCGTTGGGACTAGCGGGGCCTACGAGCAGTACTTC.